The clone carrying this T cell receptor (beta chain) was seen only a few times. Its matching antigen is unknown. Germline values: CDR1 MGHRA, CDR2 YSYEKL. The CDR3 extends over 14 amino acids. The V and J ends lost 7 bases and 8 bases, in that order; junction bases with no gene match: 8. The data are from a study of T-cell memory formation after mild COVID-19. Findings and limits, study-wide: Day 15 to 85 contracting clones showed balanced CD4/CD8; day 15 to 37 expanders favored CD4+.

MiXCR was run by TCRdb on the 5' RACE reads, yielding one entry per CDR3 protein. This repertoire shows some 210,000 distinct CDR3 sequences, more than 9% found once; its top ten account for roughly 3.2%. The chain carries TRBV4-1 and TRBJ2-1; 10 nucleotides align to TRBD2. Sample: PBMCs or a T cell subset sorted from them (not recorded which). The clonotype was recovered from a man between 18 and 29 years old who had mild COVID-19 (a few samples of this study predate the infection). Cell type and time point are not known. DNA for the CDR3: TGCGCCAGCAAATCTAGCGGGGGCGGGGATGAGCAGTTCTTC. The encoded protein is CASKSSGGGDEQFF.